This T cell receptor (beta chain) was profiled in a study of shared clonotypes between healthy human individuals. Whole-study findings and limits: Non-shared clonotypes displayed generation probabilities falling below those of clonotypes present in all four donors.

Germline values: CDR1 SGHRS, CDR2 YFSETQ. The CDR3 is 15 residues long. Losses at the gene ends were 3 bases for V and 5 bases for J; bases not matched to a gene: 4. As for this clone: Its antigen is currently unknown.

Sequencing was at deep level. Method: immunoSEQ multiplex PCR; TCRdb's copy keeps in-frame clones and lacks some. The sample carries over a million clones, around 97% recorded once. Each donor was a Caucasian adult residing in Nashville, Tennessee. The source is a man aged 30 to 45 in good health. The chain joins TRBV5-1 to TRBJ1-4; 10 bases are shared with TRBD1. The source material was naive CD4+ T cells sorted from blood. Subset of the sample: CD45RA+ positively selected. CDR3 loop: CASSSTGGANEKLFF. The CDR3 nucleotides read TGCGCCAGCAGCTCGACAGGGGGCGCGAATGAAAAACTGTTTTTT. Looking up the rest from reference TRBV5-1 and TRBJ1-4 gives the full variable domain: KAGVTQTPRYLIKTRGQQVTLSCSPISGHRSVSWYQQTPGQGLQFLFEYFSETQRNKGNFPGRFSGRQFSNSRSEMNVSTLELGDSALYLCASSSTGGANEKLFFGSGTQLSVL.